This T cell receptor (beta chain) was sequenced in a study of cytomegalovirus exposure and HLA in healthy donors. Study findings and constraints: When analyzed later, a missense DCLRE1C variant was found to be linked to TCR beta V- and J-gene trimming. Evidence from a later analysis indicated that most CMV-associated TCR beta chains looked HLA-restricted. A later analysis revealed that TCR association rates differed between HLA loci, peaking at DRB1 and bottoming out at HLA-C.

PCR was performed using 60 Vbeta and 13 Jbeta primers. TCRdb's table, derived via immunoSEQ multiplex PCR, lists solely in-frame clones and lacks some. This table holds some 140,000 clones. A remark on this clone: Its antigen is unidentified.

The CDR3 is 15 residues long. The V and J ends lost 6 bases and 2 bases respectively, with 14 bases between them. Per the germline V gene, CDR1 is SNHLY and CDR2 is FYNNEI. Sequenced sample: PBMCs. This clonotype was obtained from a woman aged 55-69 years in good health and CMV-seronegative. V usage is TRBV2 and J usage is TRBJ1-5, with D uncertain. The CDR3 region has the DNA TGTGCCAGCAGCTCCAACGGGGTTGGCAATCAGCCCCAGCATTTT. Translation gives CASSSNGVGNQPQHF.